These T cell receptor beta chains were read from a single sample in a study of blood T cell repertoires in COVID-19. TCRdb's table, derived via immunoSEQ multiplex PCR, lists solely in-frame clones and lacks some. The sample yields about 100,000 clones, 75% to 95% seen once. The sequenced material came from peripheral blood. These receptor sequences come from a man between 45 and 60 years old with acute or convalescent COVID-19. The CDR3 runs from the conserved cysteine through the conserved F or W. D genes are given only for firm matches. Size is stated for part of the rows, as once, few or many counts, or as a class when the clone is expanded.

v_gene,j_gene,d_gene,abundance,CDR3nt,CDR3aa
TRBV9,TRBJ1-1,TRBD1,NA,TGTGCCAGCAGCGTTGTACAGGGGGAAGGCACTGAAGCTTTCTTT,CASSVVQGEGTEAFF
TRBV19,TRBJ1-1,TRBD1,NA,TGTGCCAGTAGTATCCAGGGGGACACTGAAGCTTTCTTT,CASSIQGDTEAFF
TRBV6-6,TRBJ1-5,NA,once,TGTGCCAGCAGTGGTCTCGGGGGCAATCAGCCCCAGCATTTT,CASSGLGGNQPQHF
TRBV27,TRBJ1-1,NA,NA,TGTGCCAGCAGTTTAGGCTTAGGAGGAGAGACTGAAGCTTTCTTT,CASSLGLGGETEAFF
TRBV28,TRBJ2-7,TRBD1,NA,TGTGCCAGTAGGACAGGGGGTGCTTCTGTGCAGTACTTC,CASRTGGASVQYF
TRBV5-4,TRBJ2-2,NA,NA,TGTGCCAGCAGACGAAGGACTACATCGAACACCGGGGAGCTGTTTTTT,CASRRRTTSNTGELFF
TRBV28,TRBJ2-1,TRBD2,NA,TGTGCCAGCAGTTTAGAACCCGGGGCTAGCGGCCATAATGAGCAGTTCTTC,CASSLEPGASGHNEQFF
TRBV6-6,TRBJ2-1,TRBD2,NA,TGTGCCAGCAGCAGACTAGCGGGAGTTGAGCAGTTCTTC,CASSRLAGVEQFF
TRBV3-1/TRBV3-2,TRBJ2-3,TRBD2,NA,TGTGCCAGCAGCCAACCCGGGACTACTGAGACGCAGTATTTT,CASSQPGTTETQYF
TRBV4-3,TRBJ2-2,NA,NA,TGCGCCAGCAGCCCATCACCGGGGAACTGGGAGCTGTTTTTT,CASSPSPGNWELFF
TRBV6-5,TRBJ2-7,NA,NA,TGTGCCAGCATGGGAGCGGACTACTACGAGCAGTACTTC,CASMGADYYEQYF
TRBV19,TRBJ1-2,NA,NA,TGTGCCAGTGGGGGCATTAACTATGGCTACACCTTC,CASGGINYGYTF
TRBV5-4,TRBJ2-2,TRBD2,NA,TGTGCCAGCAGCTTGGCCATCCCGGGACTAATAACGAACACCGGGGAGCTGTTTTTT,CASSLAIPGLITNTGELFF
TRBV7-2,TRBJ1-5,TRBD1,NA,TGTGCCAGCAGCCCCCGGACAGGGGATCAGCCCCAGCATTTT,CASSPRTGDQPQHF
TRBV5-6,TRBJ2-7,TRBD2,NA,TGTGCCAGCAGCTTGGGGGGAGGGACTGCAGCCTACGAGCAGTACTTC,CASSLGGGTAAYEQYF
TRBV11-3,TRBJ2-5,NA,NA,TGTGCCAGCAGCGCGCGGGAGACCCAGTACTTC,CASSARETQYF
TRBV18,TRBJ2-7,TRBD2,NA,TGTGCCAGCTCACCACTAGCGGGAGGGTACGAGCAGTACTTC,CASSPLAGGYEQYF